This T cell receptor beta chain was sequenced for a study of blood T cells in healthy people across ages. Germline loops: CDR1 LGHNA, CDR2 YSLEER. The length of the CDR3 is 14 residues. V lost 2 bases and J lost 0, with 7 bases in between. A second PCR of 7 to 11 cycles used a sample-barcoded 5' primer and a J-beta primer mix. TCRdb analysed the 5' RACE reads with MiXCR anew, one entry per CDR3 protein. The sample holds about 620,000 distinct CDR3 sequences, roughly 21% seen once. This chain joins TRBV4-3 and TRBJ2-5, with no clear D. This clonotype originated in a man aged 70-80 years in good health. The source material was blood. The CDR3 loop is CASSQNLYQETQYF. In DNA form, the CDR3 reads TGCGCCAGCAGCCAAAACTTATACCAAGAGACCCAGTACTTC.